The T cell receptor (beta chain) described here comes from a study of blood T cell repertoires in COVID-19. Produced via immunoSEQ multiplex PCR; TCRdb's table is partial and in-frame only. The data show 90,000 to 120,000 clones, with 89% seen just once and 4.5% to 6% held by the top ten. The CDR3 is made up of 14 amino acids. V trimming: 6 bases; J trimming: 2 bases; junction bases outside the gene matches: 3. Germline CDR1 is LNHDA and CDR2 is SQIVND (reference sequence). The sequencing input was peripheral blood. The chain has TRBV19 and TRBJ1-5; 8 bases align to TRBD1. The source is a man aged 40-49 years with active or convalescent COVID-19. The CDR3 region is CASRMGQGNQPQHF. In DNA, the CDR3 is TGTGCCAGTAGAATGGGACAGGGCAATCAGCCCCAGCATTTT.